The clone carrying this TCR beta chain was detected only a few times. No antigen is known for it. Sequencing used immunoSEQ multiplex PCR; TCRdb keeps in-frame clones, though not all of them. This table holds almost 55,000 clones, just over 90% found once. The data were obtained in a study of early stage breast cancer tumors. Turning to the study itself: Most invasive tumors, about 70% of the 16, were ER+/PR+/HER2-.

Whole-study results and caveats: Blood repertoires resembled normal breast more than tumor. Enriched TCRB sequences shared across patients were mostly commonly generated sequences.

The CDR3 is made up of 15 amino acids. Germline V CDR1 and CDR2: MGHRA, YSYEKL. With 4 bases clipped from V and 5 bases from J, the junction kept 4 bases outside the gene matches. This chain links TRBV4-1 with TRBJ2-7; 14 bases map to TRBD2. The TCR was taken from a person aged 65-85 years with breast cancer. Sample: blood. This CDR3 is CASSPGLAGENEQYF. CDR3 nucleotides: TGCGCCAGCAGCCCGGGACTAGCGGGAGAGAACGAGCAGTACTTC.